These T cell receptor beta chains were read from a single sample in a study of T cells in Graves' hyperthyroidism and ophthalmopathy. TCRdb reanalysed the multiplex PCR reads using MiXCR and keeps one entry per CDR3 protein. The table shows some 490,000 distinct CDR3 sequences, with approximately 23% occurring only once. Sample: blood. All receptors derive from a woman in her 70s with Graves' ophthalmopathy. The CDR3 runs from the conserved cysteine through the conserved F or W. The order of the fields is D gene, J gene, V gene, clone size, CDR3 DNA, CDR3 protein. D genes are given only for firm matches. Some rows have no size entry. The others give once, few or many, or a class for an expanded clone.

d_call: NA
j_call: TRBJ2-7
v_call: TRBV9
clone_size: few
cdr3_nt: TGTGCCAGCAGCGCCCCTGATTACGAGCAGTACTTC
cdr3_aa: CASSAPDYEQYF

d_call: TRBD2
j_call: TRBJ2-7
v_call: TRBV5-4
clone_size: NA
cdr3_nt: TGTGCCAGCAGCCCTAGCGGGAGGGTATGGGATGAGCAGTACTTC
cdr3_aa: CASSPSGRVWDEQYF

d_call: NA
j_call: TRBJ1-1
v_call: TRBV28
clone_size: many
cdr3_nt: TGTGCCAGCAGTTTGTCGGGGGGGAGCACTGAAGCTTTCTTT
cdr3_aa: CASSLSGGSTEAFF

d_call: NA
j_call: TRBJ2-7
v_call: TRBV11-2
clone_size: many
cdr3_nt: TGTGCCAGCAGCCTACGTCGGATAGGGCGAGATCAGTACTTC
cdr3_aa: CASSLRRIGRDQYF

d_call: TRBD1
j_call: TRBJ2-3
v_call: TRBV12-3/TRBV12-4
clone_size: NA
cdr3_nt: TGTGCCAGCAGCCTTGGACAGGGGGTACGCACAGATACGCAGTATTTT
cdr3_aa: CASSLGQGVRTDTQYF

d_call: TRBD2
j_call: TRBJ2-3
v_call: TRBV5-1
clone_size: NA
cdr3_nt: TGCGCCAGCAGCTGGCCGGGGGGGGAGTTCACAGATACGCAGTATTTT
cdr3_aa: CASSWPGGEFTDTQYF

d_call: NA
j_call: TRBJ2-2
v_call: TRBV6-2/TRBV6-3
clone_size: few
cdr3_nt: TGTGCCAGCAGTCACCGGGACTCCTTCACCGGGGAGCTGTTTTTT
cdr3_aa: CASSHRDSFTGELFF

d_call: NA
j_call: TRBJ2-7
v_call: TRBV20-1
clone_size: NA
cdr3_nt: TGCAGTGCTAGAGATGGACATACCGGCTCCTACGAGCAGTACTTC
cdr3_aa: CSARDGHTGSYEQYF

d_call: NA
j_call: TRBJ1-5
v_call: TRBV29-1
clone_size: many
cdr3_nt: TGCAGCGTTTCCCAACGCGGCGGGGCGAATCAGCCCCAGCATTTT
cdr3_aa: CSVSQRGGANQPQHF

d_call: NA
j_call: TRBJ2-3
v_call: TRBV20-1
clone_size: NA
cdr3_nt: TGCAGTGCTACTGAGGGCCGGGGCACAGATACGCAGTATTTT
cdr3_aa: CSATEGRGTDTQYF

d_call: NA
j_call: TRBJ1-1
v_call: TRBV10-3
clone_size: NA
cdr3_nt: TGTGCCATCAAGGAGGGTGGGAACACTGAAGCTTTCTTT
cdr3_aa: CAIKEGGNTEAFF

d_call: NA
j_call: TRBJ1-2
v_call: TRBV13
clone_size: NA
cdr3_nt: TGCGCCAGCAATGGGGATGGCTATGGCTACACCTTC
cdr3_aa: CASNGDGYGYTF

d_call: NA
j_call: TRBJ2-1
v_call: TRBV11-2
clone_size: NA
cdr3_nt: TGTGCCAGCAGCAGATTAGCATTGTCCTACAATGAGCAGTTCTTC
cdr3_aa: CASSRLALSYNEQFF

d_call: NA
j_call: TRBJ2-1
v_call: TRBV2
clone_size: many
cdr3_nt: TGTGCCAGCTTGACTGGAGTATACAATGAGCAGTTCTTC
cdr3_aa: CASLTGVYNEQFF

d_call: TRBD1
j_call: TRBJ2-3
v_call: TRBV24-1
clone_size: NA
cdr3_nt: TGTGCCACCAGTGAGACAGGGCTGTCGGCAGATACGCAGTATTTT
cdr3_aa: CATSETGLSADTQYF

d_call: TRBD2
j_call: TRBJ2-1
v_call: TRBV3-1
clone_size: NA
cdr3_nt: TGTGCCAGCAGCCGGGGGGGGACCTGGTTCTTC
cdr3_aa: CASSRGGTWFF

d_call: NA
j_call: TRBJ1-2
v_call: TRBV2
clone_size: many
cdr3_nt: TGTGCCAGCAGTAGGGAAGGGGCGCGTCATGGCTACACCTTC
cdr3_aa: CASSREGARHGYTF

d_call: NA
j_call: TRBJ2-1
v_call: TRBV7-2
clone_size: many
cdr3_nt: TGTGCCAGCAGCCAGACGGGGCGGGATTGGAATGAGCAGTTCTTC
cdr3_aa: CASSQTGRDWNEQFF

d_call: TRBD1
j_call: TRBJ2-7
v_call: TRBV15
clone_size: few
cdr3_nt: TGTGCCACCAGCACCCCGGGACAGGGATCCTACGAGCAGTACTTC
cdr3_aa: CATSTPGQGSYEQYF

d_call: TRBD2
j_call: TRBJ2-5
v_call: TRBV27
clone_size: NA
cdr3_nt: TGTGCCAGCAGTTTTGATTCGGCGGGAGGGCGTGAGACCCAGTACTTC
cdr3_aa: CASSFDSAGGRETQYF

d_call: NA
j_call: TRBJ1-2
v_call: TRBV4-1
clone_size: NA
cdr3_nt: TGCGCCAGCAGCCAAGATGGGGGAGGCTATGGCTACACCTTC
cdr3_aa: CASSQDGGGYGYTF

d_call: TRBD2
j_call: TRBJ2-7
v_call: TRBV6-5
clone_size: few
cdr3_nt: TGTGCCAGCAGTTACTCGGGAAGCGGGAGTTCATACGAGCAGTACTTC
cdr3_aa: CASSYSGSGSSYEQYF

d_call: TRBD2
j_call: TRBJ2-7
v_call: TRBV6-2/TRBV6-3
clone_size: many
cdr3_nt: TGTGCCAGGACCGCGACTAGCGGGAGCTCCTACGAGCAGTACTTC
cdr3_aa: CARTATSGSSYEQYF

d_call: TRBD2
j_call: TRBJ2-2
v_call: TRBV27
clone_size: few
cdr3_nt: TGTGCCAGCCGCACTAGCGGGAGAAACACCGGGGAGCTGTTTTTT
cdr3_aa: CASRTSGRNTGELFF

d_call: NA
j_call: TRBJ1-4
v_call: TRBV12-3/TRBV12-4
clone_size: many
cdr3_nt: TGTGCCAGCAGTTTAACTAATGAAAAACTGTTTTTT
cdr3_aa: CASSLTNEKLFF

d_call: TRBD1
j_call: TRBJ1-2
v_call: TRBV25-1
clone_size: few
cdr3_nt: TGTGCCAGCACAGGGGGCACAGACTATGGCTACACCTTC
cdr3_aa: CASTGGTDYGYTF

d_call: NA
j_call: TRBJ1-5
v_call: TRBV30
clone_size: NA
cdr3_nt: TGTGCCTGGAGTGCCCGATATCAGCCCCAGCATTTT
cdr3_aa: CAWSARYQPQHF

d_call: NA
j_call: TRBJ2-1
v_call: TRBV7-6
clone_size: NA
cdr3_nt: TGTGCCAGCAGCACCTTCTCGAGGAGCTCCTACAATGAGCAGTTCTTC
cdr3_aa: CASSTFSRSSYNEQFF

d_call: TRBD2
j_call: TRBJ2-3
v_call: TRBV4-1
clone_size: NA
cdr3_nt: TGCGCCAGCAGCCGTGGCGGGACTAGCGGACCACAGGGGCCAGATACGCAGTATTTT
cdr3_aa: CASSRGGTSGPQGPDTQYF

d_call: NA
j_call: TRBJ2-7
v_call: TRBV5-5
clone_size: few
cdr3_nt: TGTGCCAGCAGCTCCGGGACGGACTCCTACGAGCAGTACTTC
cdr3_aa: CASSSGTDSYEQYF

d_call: TRBD1
j_call: TRBJ1-1
v_call: TRBV29-1
clone_size: few
cdr3_nt: TGCAGCTTATCCACAGGGGCGGCGACTTTCTTT
cdr3_aa: CSLSTGAATFF